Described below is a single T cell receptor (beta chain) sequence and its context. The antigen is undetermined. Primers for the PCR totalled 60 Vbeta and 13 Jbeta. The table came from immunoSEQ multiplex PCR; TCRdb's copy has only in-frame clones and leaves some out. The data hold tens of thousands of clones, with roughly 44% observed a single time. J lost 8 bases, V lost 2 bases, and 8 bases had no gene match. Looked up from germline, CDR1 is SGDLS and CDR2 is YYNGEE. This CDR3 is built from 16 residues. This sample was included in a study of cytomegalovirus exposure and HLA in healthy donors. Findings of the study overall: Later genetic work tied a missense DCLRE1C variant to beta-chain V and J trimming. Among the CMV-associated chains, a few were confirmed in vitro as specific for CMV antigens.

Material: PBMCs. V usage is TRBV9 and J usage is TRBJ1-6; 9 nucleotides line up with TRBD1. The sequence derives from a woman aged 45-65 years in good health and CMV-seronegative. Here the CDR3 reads CASSVRDRVVDSPLHF. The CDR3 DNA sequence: TGTGCCAGCAGCGTGCGGGACAGGGTTGTTGATTCACCCCTCCACTTT.